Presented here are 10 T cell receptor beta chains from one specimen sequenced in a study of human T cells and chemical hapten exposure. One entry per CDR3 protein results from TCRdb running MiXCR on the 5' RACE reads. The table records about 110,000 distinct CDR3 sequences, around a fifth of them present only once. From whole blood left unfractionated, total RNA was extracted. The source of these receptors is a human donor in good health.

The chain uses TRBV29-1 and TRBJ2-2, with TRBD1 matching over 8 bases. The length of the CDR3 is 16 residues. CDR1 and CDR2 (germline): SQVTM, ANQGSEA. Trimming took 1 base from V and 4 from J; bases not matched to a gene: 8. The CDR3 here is CSVEGTRTGTTGELFF. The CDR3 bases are TGCAGCGTTGAAGGTACACGGACAGGGACCACCGGGGAGCTGTTTTTT.

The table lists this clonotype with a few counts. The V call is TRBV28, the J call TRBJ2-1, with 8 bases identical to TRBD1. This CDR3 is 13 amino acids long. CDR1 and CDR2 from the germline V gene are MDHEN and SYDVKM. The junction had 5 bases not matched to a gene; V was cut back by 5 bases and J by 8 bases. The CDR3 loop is CASSGGQVYEQFF. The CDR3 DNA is TGTGCCAGCAGTGGGGGACAGGTTTATGAGCAGTTCTTC.

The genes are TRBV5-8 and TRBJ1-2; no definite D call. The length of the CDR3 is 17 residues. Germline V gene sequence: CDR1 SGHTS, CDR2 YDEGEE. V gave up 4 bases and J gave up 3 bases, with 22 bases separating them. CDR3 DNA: TGTGCCAGCAGCCCCCGATTGGGGAGGGCGCGGGACTATGGCTACACCTTC. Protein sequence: CASSPRLGRARDYGYTF.

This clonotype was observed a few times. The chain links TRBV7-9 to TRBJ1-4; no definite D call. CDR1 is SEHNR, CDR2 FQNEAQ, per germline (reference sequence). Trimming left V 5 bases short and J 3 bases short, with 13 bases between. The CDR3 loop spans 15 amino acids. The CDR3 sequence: CASSRKAASNEKLFF. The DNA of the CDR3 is TGTGCCAGCAGCCGAAAGGCAGCTTCTAATGAAAAACTGTTTTTT.

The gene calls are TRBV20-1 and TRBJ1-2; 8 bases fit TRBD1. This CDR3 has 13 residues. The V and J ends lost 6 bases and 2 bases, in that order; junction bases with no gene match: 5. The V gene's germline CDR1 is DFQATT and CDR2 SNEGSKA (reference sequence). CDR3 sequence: CSAQTGENYGYTF. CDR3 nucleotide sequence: TGCAGTGCCCAGACAGGGGAAAACTATGGCTACACCTTC.

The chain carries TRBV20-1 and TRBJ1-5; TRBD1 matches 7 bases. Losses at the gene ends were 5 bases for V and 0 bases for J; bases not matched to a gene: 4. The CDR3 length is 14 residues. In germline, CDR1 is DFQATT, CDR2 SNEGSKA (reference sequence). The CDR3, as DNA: TGCAGTGCTGCGGACAGGAATAGCAATCAGCCCCAGCATTTT. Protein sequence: CSAADRNSNQPQHF.

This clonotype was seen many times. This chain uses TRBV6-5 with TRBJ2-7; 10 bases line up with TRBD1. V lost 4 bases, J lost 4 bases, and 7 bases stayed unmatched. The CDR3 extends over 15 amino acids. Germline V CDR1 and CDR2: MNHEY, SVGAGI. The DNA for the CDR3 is TGTGCCAGCAGTTCGCCCGGGACAGGGGTATACGAGCAGTACTTC. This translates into CASSSPGTGVYEQYF.

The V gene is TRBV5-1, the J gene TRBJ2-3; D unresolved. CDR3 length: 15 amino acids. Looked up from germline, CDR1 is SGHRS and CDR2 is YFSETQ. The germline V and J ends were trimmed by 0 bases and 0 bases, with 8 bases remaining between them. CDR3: CASSLDGTSTDTQYF. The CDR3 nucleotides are TGCGCCAGCAGCTTGGACGGAACTAGCACAGATACGCAGTATTTT.

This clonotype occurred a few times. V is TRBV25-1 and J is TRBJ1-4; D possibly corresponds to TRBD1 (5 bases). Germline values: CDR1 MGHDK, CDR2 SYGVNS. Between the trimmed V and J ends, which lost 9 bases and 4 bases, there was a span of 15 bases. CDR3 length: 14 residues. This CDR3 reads CASTRGRVNEKLFF. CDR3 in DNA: TGTGCCAGTACCCGGGGCAGGGTTAATGAAAAACTGTTTTTT. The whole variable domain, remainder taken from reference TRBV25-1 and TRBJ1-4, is EADIYQTPRYLVIGTGKKITLECSQTMGHDKMYWYQQDPGMELHLIHYSYGVNSTEKGDLSSESTVSRIRTEHFPLTLESARPSHTSQYLCASTRGRVNEKLFFGSGTQLSVL.

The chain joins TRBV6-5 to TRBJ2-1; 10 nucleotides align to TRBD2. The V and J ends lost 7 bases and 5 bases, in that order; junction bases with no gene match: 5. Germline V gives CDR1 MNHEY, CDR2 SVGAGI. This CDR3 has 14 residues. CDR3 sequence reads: CASNPSGSHNEQFF. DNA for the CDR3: TGTGCCAGCAACCCTAGCGGGAGCCACAATGAGCAGTTCTTC.